Reported below is one T cell receptor beta chain. No antigen is known for it. No base quality values were provided; no much bigger clone lies one nucleotide off. The entry originates in a study of cytomegalovirus exposure and HLA in healthy donors (dated by TCRdb to 2016 to 2017). General notes on the study: According to an earlier analysis of around 600 of the donors, 150 million to 200 million T cells yielded 117 million unique TCR beta sequences and approximately 300 Gb of sequence data. The later analysis used no new phenotypic data to find candidate immune exposures, relying instead on TCR beta sequences and their occurrence across donors. HLA typing included class I and class II loci at four-digit resolution. The number of typed donors differed by locus: about 620-630 for A, B, C, DRB1 and DQB1; 522 for DQA1; about 600 for DPA1; and around 470 for DPB1. A later analysis re-analyzed previously published TCR beta repertoires from 650 to 800 donors and added high-resolution HLA genotyping to study TCR occurrence patterns. To predict cytomegalovirus infection status, the study combined high-throughput TCR immunosequencing, statistical association of individual TCRs with disease status, and machine learning. Along with the roughly 710-subject first cohort, a separate validation cohort of about 110 different subjects was used. Five DR-DQ haplotypes were treated as single units for association and clustering because of strong linkage in the cohort. About 280 gigabases of sequencing data and around 85 million unique TCR sequences made up an early release that covered some 640 HLA-typed donors. Among the roughly 430 genotyped donors, approximately 81% belonged to the genetic ancestry cluster associated with self-reported Caucasian donors. Donor age, sex, ethnicity and CMV serostatus were compiled together with the repertoire data. An earlier analysis of 500 to 650 of the donors applied high-throughput TCR beta sequencing to assess whether each TCR beta V gene segment acted as functional or pseudogenic. The study aimed to test whether cataloging public T cell receptors could reveal signatures of past pathogen exposure. Genome-wide SNP genotypes for about 65% of the 666 donors were used in a later genetic analysis, which treated that subset as a discovery cohort. On average, roughly 240,000 unique TCR beta nucleotide sequences were sequenced per donor among 398 genotyped donors of the cohort, with 15% to 20% of those sequences being non-productive. The T cell repertoires of several hundred subjects were profiled by immunosequencing and related to cytomegalovirus serostatus. Every discovery cohort repertoire had been produced on one sequencing platform.

On the study overall, not on this receptor specifically: Only TCR beta chains were sequenced in this cohort, and the absence of alpha or paired-chain data limited detectable features. According to a later analysis, most CMV-associated TCR beta chains appeared to be HLA-restricted, and the HLA associations seemed to be driven largely by CMV exposure. The presence/absence analyses assumed that sequencing depth was roughly uniform across donors, and that assumption may not be true. The authors suggested that the approach could potentially be generalized to other disease states and immunological phenotypes. Compared with equally common non-associated chains, HLA-associated TCR beta chains in a later analysis were more clonally expanded and had lower generation probabilities. The only immune exposure information available for the cohort was CMV serostatus. Linkage disequilibrium might explain the correlated functional status among segregating V segments, but an unknown experimental factor could not be excluded. When HLA alleles, especially DR and DQ, strongly co-occurred, attributing TCR associations to individual alleles was difficult. A further reported finding was that TCR beta sequences accurately predicted the HLA-A and HLA-B alleles for most subjects in the first cohort. Because counts were too low, approximately 15 rarely observed V segments, including chromosome 9 orphons, were excluded from the earlier analysis of 587 of the donors. An association between a missense DCLRE1C variant and V-gene and J-gene trimming of TCR beta chains was found in a later genetic analysis and replicated in an independent cohort. According to a later analysis, parvovirus B19, influenza, CMV and Epstein-Barr virus appeared linked to several top co-occurrence clusters. According to a later analysis, TCR association rates differed among HLA loci, with DRB1 alleles showing the most associated TCRs and HLA-C alleles showing the fewest. According to a later genetic analysis, donors in an Asian-associated ancestry cluster had fewer N-insertions in productive TCRs than the approximately 690-donor mean. The classifier was reported to diagnose cytomegalovirus status with high specificity and sensitivity in both the original and validation cohorts. Some IMGT-functional V segments, including TRBV6-2 and TRBV6-3, could not be distinguished by the 87-base-pair reads and were therefore excluded. A group of highly shared sequence variants was considered likely to be a technical artifact of the sequencing pipeline. Because HLA typing was missing for some donors at each locus, association tests included only the typed subset. Specific HLA alleles were associated with about 17,000 TCR beta sequences at a false discovery rate of 0.05 in a later analysis. The study listed 150 to 200 TCR beta chains as associated with cytomegalovirus. While some public TCRs were present in many individuals, most TCR sequences turned up only very rarely across donors. In an earlier analysis of some 500 of the donors, most TCR beta V segments appeared in productive rearrangements about 90% or about 30% of the time, broadly matching IMGT annotations. A few of the identified cytomegalovirus-associated TCR beta chains were confirmed in vitro to be specific for cytomegalovirus antigens.

The cohort comprised some 680 healthy bone marrow donors. All cohort members were sampled while nominally healthy, although unrecorded immune exposures were likely present. The donor tested CMV seropositive and was one of the 289 seropositive cohort members. Each donor provided a peripheral blood sample, and peripheral blood mononuclear cells were used for TCR beta sequencing. The Qiagen DNeasy Blood Extraction Kit was used to extract genomic DNA from the blood cell samples. According to the germline V gene, CDR1 reads SGHRS and CDR2 reads YFSETQ. From the cysteine through the phenylalanine, the CDR3 covers 17 amino acids. CDR3 DNA only is kept here, 51 bases in frame from base 1. The V end loses 1 base and the J end loses 1 base, and a stretch of 16 bases separates them. The method behind the library was the immunoSEQ multiplex PCR assay. For the multiplex PCR, a mixture combining 60 forward primers for TCR Vbeta segments and 13 reverse primers for TCR Jbeta segments was used. A multiplex PCR assay on genomic DNA amplified the CDR3 region of rearranged TCR beta genes. The Illumina HiSeq System was used to sequence the amplified TCR beta libraries as 87-base-pair reads. On the study's bioinformatics: A later analysis tallied roughly 80 million unique TCR beta chains across the 666 repertoires, and approximately 12 million of those chains were shared by two or more donors. A nearest-neighbor algorithm error-corrected the raw reads and collapsed the reads into unique sequences, merging closely related sequences to remove PCR and sequencing errors. To assign V, D and J gene segments, CDR3 sequences were aligned to IMGT reference sequences. For a sequence to be retained, a match of at least six nucleotides was required to both a V gene segment and a J gene segment. Rearrangements were called productive when the CDR3 lacked stop codons and stayed in frame with V and J; all others were non-productive. Following IMGT convention, CDR3 was defined as the stretch from the second conserved V-encoded cysteine to the conserved J-encoded phenylalanine. The earlier analysis of approximately 500 of the donors excluded sequences that lacked an unambiguous match to a single V gene segment. In an earlier analysis of 587 of the donors, a V segment was called functional when productive rearrangements were above 56.7%, and segregating when the standard deviation between donors exceeded 5%. A statistical classification framework was built to diagnose cytomegalovirus status from the catalog of TCR beta chain sequences. V and J gene assignment, in a later analysis, came from comparing TCR nucleotide sequences with IMGT/GENE-DB human TR gene sequences. In a later analysis, CDR3 sequences and most-parsimonious VDJ recombination scenarios were assigned using the TCRdist pipeline. In a later analysis, each TCR beta chain was defined by its CDR3 amino acid sequence together with its V-gene family, and reads without a unique V-gene family were excluded. As a way to deal with suspected cross-contamination and a sequencing artifact, a later analysis dropped 500 to 700 nucleotide sequences that were highly shared and had low generation probability. For each public chain, a later analysis derived a clonal expansion index from normalized ranks of inferred template counts within each repertoire. In a later analysis, generation probabilities were computed with a VDJ recombination model fitted to out-of-frame rearrangements, and the resulting probabilities were checked against IGoR. Hypergeometric tests were used in a later analysis to score TCR-TCR, TCR-HLA and TCR-CMV co-occurrence, with a repertoire-size bias correction applied to the TCR pairs. In a later analysis, false discovery rates were estimated by permuting HLA or CMV assignments 20 times. In a later analysis, co-occurring TCRs were grouped using DBSCAN, with TCRdist sequence similarity added in when clustering inside HLA-allele-positive subsets. Repertoires with fewer than 30,000 or more than 120,000 public chains were left out of co-occurrence clustering, as were a few repertoires with anomalous nucleotide sharing. TCRdb took over this immuneACCESS table, retaining in-frame rearrangements with V and J assigned. Such tables are incomplete; in checked studies, under half of the missing clones stem from an unresolved V gene, and the remainder is unexplained. Clone size and V and J calls were adopted from that table, with D and trimming inferred from the DNA. The sample table lists over 150,000 clones, approximately 80% of them with a count of one. The ten largest clones represent roughly 5.3% of the sample.

This TCR derives from a woman in her 40s in good health and CMV-seropositive. In this chain, TRBV5-1 is recombined with TRBJ2-3; TRBD2 is possibly the D segment (6 matching bases). The sample taken for sequencing was PBMCs. The DNA is as follows: TGCGCCAGCAGCTTGTGGGCTAGCGATACCCGCACAGATACGCAGTATTTT. This sequence encodes CASSLWASDTRTDTQYF.